The 20 T cell receptor beta chains presented below share a single source sample, sequenced in a study of blood T cells in healthy people across ages. A second about 7 to 11 cycle PCR used barcoded and J-beta primers. TCRdb itself ran the 5' RACE reads through MiXCR, one entry per CDR3 protein. The sample lists about 1 million distinct CDR3 sequences; around 27% were seen once. The same specimen was also included in a second study, on T cells of mothers and their children.

Sequencing was done on a sample of blood. All receptors derive from a girl under 10 years old in good health.

This clonotype was seen more than once but under ten times. The chain carries TRBV4-1 and TRBJ1-4; D unclear. The ends were cut back, 0 bases at V and 8 bases at J, with 7 bases in the middle. Germline V gives CDR1 MGHRA, CDR2 YSYEKL. The CDR3 covers 13 residues. In DNA, the CDR3 is TGCGCCAGCAGCCAAGACGTTACAGAAAAACTGTTTTTT. Amino acids: CASSQDVTEKLFF.

The table lists this clonotype with a few counts. V gene TRBV15 combines with J gene TRBJ1-4; TRBD1 agrees at 7 bases. The CDR3 spans 15 residues. Losses at the gene ends were 8 bases for V and 8 bases for J; bases not matched to a gene: 14. Per germline, CDR1 LNHNV and CDR2 YYDKDF (reference sequence). As DNA, the CDR3 is TGTGCCACCCGGGTCCGACAGGGTTCGTGGGAAAAACTGTTTTTT. This encodes CATRVRQGSWEKLFF.

The rearrangement joins TRBV10-3 to TRBJ1-3; D unclear. V shed 3 bases and J shed 4 bases, with 10 bases lying between them. This CDR3 is 14 amino acids long. Germline lookup yields CDR1 ENHRY and CDR2 SYGVKD. In nucleotides, the CDR3 is TGTGCCATCAGTGAAGAGGACGTAGGAAACACCATATATTTT. This translates into CAISEEDVGNTIYF.

This clonotype was detected many times. The V and J genes are TRBV28 and TRBJ2-2; D perhaps matches TRBD2 (5 bases). The CDR3 covers 16 residues. Germline V gene data show CDR1 as MDHEN and CDR2 as SYDVKM. V gave up 4 bases and J gave up 1 base, with 13 bases separating them. This CDR3 reads CASSWILAGNTGELFF. The CDR3 region has the DNA TGTGCCAGCAGTTGGATCCTAGCCGGGAACACCGGGGAGCTGTTTTTT. The variable domain in full, with the rest retrieved from reference TRBV28 and TRBJ2-2, is DVKVTQSSRYLVKRTGEKVFLECVQDMDHENMFWYRQDPGLGLRLIYFSYDVKMKEKGDIPEGYSVSREKKERFSLILESASTNQTSMYLCASSWILAGNTGELFFGEGSRLTVL.

This clonotype was observed a handful of times. V and J are TRBV14 and TRBJ1-6; no definite D call. Trimming pared 3 bases from V and 15 bases from J, leaving 15 bases between. The length of the CDR3 is 13 residues. Germline V CDR1 and CDR2: SGHDN, FVKESK. CDR3 DNA: TGTGCCAGCAGCCACTCATTCTCCGAATTCCTCCACTTT. Protein: CASSHSFSEFLHF.

This clonotype has a handful of counts. The chain carries TRBV29-1 and TRBJ2-7; D is uncertain. CDR1 SQVTM and CDR2 ANQGSEA come from the germline V gene. The CDR3 has 13 residues. Deletions cut 7 bases from V and 0 bases from J, with 13 bases between. CDR3 DNA sequence: TGCAGCGCTGCAGCAGCGAACTCCTACGAGCAGTACTTC. Amino acid sequence: CSAAAANSYEQYF.

The chain carries TRBV4-1 and TRBJ2-5; D might be TRBD2 (5 bases). The DNA end lines up better with TRBJ2-1; the J call may be wrong. Germline CDR1 is MGHRA and CDR2 is YSYEKL. This CDR3 is built from 13 residues. The CDR3 reads CASSRYVLEGQFF. The CDR3 DNA is TGCGCCAGCAGCCGGTATGTCTTAGAGGGGCAGTTCTTC.

This clonotype was observed once. The V gene is TRBV7-8, the J gene TRBJ2-3, with 7 bases fitting TRBD2. With V trimmed by 1 base and J by 0 bases, 4 bases remained unmatched. Germline CDR1 and CDR2: SGHVS and FQNEAQ. The CDR3 loop spans 16 amino acids. The CDR3 protein is CASSLGGSGSTDTQYF. The CDR3, as DNA: TGTGCCAGCAGCTTAGGAGGTAGCGGGAGCACAGATACGCAGTATTTT.

This clonotype was seen a handful of times. The chain employs TRBV5-6 and TRBJ1-4, with 7 bases matching TRBD1. From germline, CDR1 is SGHDT and CDR2 YYEEEE. The J segment lost 5 bases and the V segment lost 7 bases, leaving 17 bases of the junction unmatched. CDR3 size: 17 residues. The CDR3 spells CASRSLSSGTENEKLFF. In DNA, the CDR3 is TGTGCCAGCCGTTCCCTCTCCTCGGGGACAGAAAATGAAAAACTGTTTTTT.

This clonotype has just a few counts. The chain uses TRBV27 and TRBJ1-4; possible D gene TRBD1, 5 bases. V lost 2 bases to trimming and J lost 3 bases, with 13 bases between them. This CDR3 has 16 amino acids. Germline CDR1 and CDR2: MNHEY and SMNVEV (reference sequence). The CDR3 region has the DNA TGTGCCAGCAGTTTAACTCGACAGTGGGCTAATGAAAAACTGTTTTTT. This gives the protein CASSLTRQWANEKLFF.

The table lists this clonotype with a count of one. The V call is TRBV5-5, the J call TRBJ2-3; unclear D gene. Germline V CDR1 and CDR2: SGHKS, YYEKEE (reference sequence). The CDR3 spans 14 residues. The V end was cut by 4 bases, the J end by 2 bases, with 11 bases between. The CDR3 region has the DNA TGTGCCAGCAGCCCGTTCGGCTACACAGATACGCAGTATTTT. Translation gives CASSPFGYTDTQYF.

This clonotype was recorded a few times. The rearrangement links TRBV7-2 to TRBJ2-1, with 9 bases identical to TRBD2. Germline V CDR1 and CDR2: SGHTA, FQGNSA. The CDR3 is 15 residues long. V dropped 1 base and J dropped 5; count of bases not matched to a gene: 3. The CDR3 DNA reads as TGTGCCAGCAGCTTAGTTAGCGGGAGTGACAATGAGCAGTTCTTC. Translation gives CASSLVSGSDNEQFF.

V gene TRBV29-1 combines with J gene TRBJ2-2; the D gene is possibly TRBD2 (6 bases). V was clipped by 4 bases and J by 6 bases, with 9 bases between them. CDR1 and CDR2 (germline): SQVTM, ANQGSEA. The CDR3 length is 12 residues. CDR3 protein: CSVVEGPGELFF. CDR3 bases: TGCAGCGTTGTGGAGGGACCCGGGGAGCTGTTTTTT.

As to this clonotype: A read error may produce the germline difference seen at one junction end. V is TRBV11-2 and J is TRBJ2-1, with D perhaps matching TRBD2 (5 bases). The CDR3 extends over 16 amino acids. Germline-derived CDR1 and CDR2 are SGHAT and FQNNGV. The CDR3 DNA follows: TGTGCCGGCAGCCTGTTACTCGGGGAACCCAACAATGAGCAGTTCTTC. Translating it yields CAGSLLLGEPNNEQFF.

This clonotype was seen a single time. The chain combines TRBV9 with TRBJ2-3; a possible D gene is TRBD2 (6 bases). The CDR3 runs 15 residues. Germline V gene sequence: CDR1 SGDLS, CDR2 YYNGEE. V was shortened by 3 bases and J by 5 bases, with 16 bases between the two germline ends. CDR3 protein: CASSEWAMGGDTQYF. DNA for the CDR3: TGTGCCAGCAGCGAATGGGCCATGGGGGGAGATACGCAGTATTTT.

The chain carries TRBV29-1 and TRBJ2-7, with 7 bases identical to TRBD2. The CDR3 is 15 amino acids. Germline V gene lookup returns CDR1 SQVTM and CDR2 ANQGSEA. After removal of 6 bases from V and 2 bases from J, the junction contained 13 bases not matched to a gene. Here the CDR3 DNA reads TGCAGCGTCCATCTGCGGGGGACGGAAGCCTACGAGCAGTACTTC. Translated: CSVHLRGTEAYEQYF.

The rearrangement joins TRBV24-1 to TRBJ2-3; D not resolved. Germline V gene lookup returns CDR1 KGHDR and CDR2 SFDVKD. V gave up 2 bases and J gave up 5 bases, with 4 bases separating them. The length of the CDR3 is 12 residues. The CDR3 spells CATSDWGDTQYF. The DNA of the CDR3 is TGTGCCACCAGTGATTGGGGAGATACGCAGTATTTT.

The chain has TRBV20-1 and TRBJ2-1; TRBD2 is a possible D gene (6 bases). Deletions cut 5 bases from V and 7 bases from J, with 21 bases between. Germline lookup yields CDR1 DFQATT and CDR2 SNEGSKA (reference sequence). The CDR3 has 15 amino acids. The CDR3 DNA reads as TGCAGTGCTCCTCCCGCAATAGCGGAGACGAATGAGCAGTTCTTC. Its translation: CSAPPAIAETNEQFF.

There are many counts of this clonotype. The rearrangement uses TRBV6-2 or TRBV6-3 and TRBJ2-3; 12 positions match TRBD2. The CDR3 is 15 amino acids. Germline-derived CDR1 and CDR2 are MNHEY and SVGEGT. With 6 bases clipped from V and 1 base from J, the junction kept 2 bases outside the gene matches. CDR3 nucleotide sequence: TGTGCCAGCAGCCGGACTAGCGGGGGCACAGATACGCAGTATTTT. It encodes CASSRTSGGTDTQYF.

This clonotype was seen ten or more times. V usage is TRBV7-3 and J usage is TRBJ1-1; no clear D. CDR1 and CDR2 (germline): SGHTA, FQGTGA. The V end lost 0 bases, the J end lost 1 base, and 6 bases lay between the germline ends. The CDR3 extends over 14 amino acids. The DNA for the CDR3 is TGTGCCAGCAGCTTAACAGGAGGGAACACTGAAGCTTTCTTT. This sequence encodes CASSLTGGNTEAFF.